The rows below give T cell receptor beta chains drawn from one sample of a study of CD8+ T cells in alopecia areata. The data were produced by immunoSEQ multiplex PCR, yet TCRdb's version contains in-frame clones alone and is incomplete. The sample records roughly 210,000 clones, roughly two fifths being singletons. The sample here was CD4+ T cells sorted from blood, taken at approximately week 36, from a patient treated with tofacitinib. All receptors come from a human donor with alopecia areata. Each CDR3 is given with its conserved first and last residue. The D gene is left open where the match is weak. Expanded clones are given a class, and other clones once, few, many or no size at all.

>.|.|TRBJ2-5|TRBV10-3|12
TGTGCCATCTCCAGGGGTCAAGAGACCCAGTACTTC
CAISRGQETQYF
>.|.|TRBJ2-7|TRBV30|14
TGTGCCTGGAGTGTACTGAGGGACAAGGGTGAGCAGTACTTC
CAWSVLRDKGEQYF
>many|.|TRBJ2-5|TRBV7-2|13
TGTGCCAGCAGCTTGGGTCCGGTGGAGACCCAGTACTTC
CASSLGPVETQYF
>.|.|TRBJ2-5|TRBV6-5|15
TGTGCCAGCAGTTACACTACAGGGAAGGGAGAGACCCAGTACTTC
CASSYTTGKGETQYF
>.|.|TRBJ2-1|TRBV7-9|14
TGTGCCAGCAAAGCATCTTCCCCGAGCAATGAGCAGTTCTTC
CASKASSPSNEQFF
>.|.|TRBJ1-1|TRBV6-5|15
TGTGCCAGCAGCTCACCAGGACTGACCGGCGGTGAAGCTTTCTTT
CASSSPGLTGGEAFF
>few|.|TRBJ2-1|TRBV29-1|10
TGCAGCGTTGGGGGGCCCGGGTGGTTCTTC
CSVGGPGWFF
>.|.|TRBJ2-3|TRBV5-1|13
TGCGCCAGCAGCTTGGCCCCCACAGATACGCAGTATTTT
CASSLAPTDTQYF
>.|.|TRBJ2-2|TRBV10-3|16
TGTGCCATCAGCCTTACGGTGGGTTCGAACACCGGGGAGCTGTTTTTT
CAISLTVGSNTGELFF
>.|.|TRBJ2-3|TRBV7-6|18
TGTGCCAGCAGGCAAGGCGGGACGACATACCCCGACACAGATACGCAGTATTTT
CASRQGGTTYPDTDTQYF
>few|TRBD2|TRBJ2-2|TRBV6-1|15
TGTGCCAGCAACCGGGAGGCCGACTACACCGGGGAGCTGTTTTTT
CASNREADYTGELFF
>few|.|TRBJ1-1|TRBV10-3|13
TGTGCCATCAGCGGCACAGAGAACACTGAAGCTTTCTTT
CAISGTENTEAFF
>.|.|TRBJ1-5|TRBV7-6|19
TGTGCCAGCAGCCCCCGGGCCAACGAAGACACACATAGCAATCAGCCCCAGCATTTT
CASSPRANEDTHSNQPQHF
>.|TRBD2|TRBJ2-3|TRBV2|15
TGTGCCAGCAGCCAGGGGCTAGCGGGAGGGAATACGCAGTATTTT
CASSQGLAGGNTQYF
>.|.|TRBJ1-1|TRBV6-5|11
TGTGTTAGTCGGGTAAACACTGAAGCTTTCTTT
CVSRVNTEAFF
>once|TRBD1|TRBJ2-2|TRBV30|14
TGTGCCTGGAGTCTGAACAGGGGGACGGGGGAGCTGTTTTTT
CAWSLNRGTGELFF
>.|.|TRBJ2-2|TRBV6-5|13
TGTGCCAGCACTCGACCGGGGACCGGGGAGCTGTTTTTT
CASTRPGTGELFF
>.|.|TRBJ2-1|TRBV14|12
TGTGCCAGCAGCCGAACTAGTTCTGAGCAGTTCTTC
CASSRTSSEQFF
>.|.|TRBJ2-7|TRBV25-1|15
TGTGCCAGCAGTGAGACACGGGGGATTTCTCGCGAGCAGTACTTC
CASSETRGISREQYF
>.|.|TRBJ1-2|TRBV30|12
TGTGCCTGGAGTGGAGGGGAGTATGGCTACACCTTC
CAWSGGEYGYTF
>few|.|TRBJ1-4|TRBV5-1|16
TGCGCCAGCAGCTCTGGGACCGGGATACAGAATGAAAAACTGTTTTTT
CASSSGTGIQNEKLFF
>few|TRBD2|TRBJ2-1|TRBV19|18
TGTGCCAGTAGTAGTCTTCTGAGTCGGACTAGCGGGTCGAATGAGCAGTTCTTC
CASSSLLSRTSGSNEQFF
>.|TRBD2|TRBJ2-2|TRBV6-6|16
TGTGCCAGCGCCCTTGGGGCTAGCGGGAGAGGCGGGGAGCTGTTTTTT
CASALGASGRGGELFF
>few|.|TRBJ2-1|TRBV5-1|16
TGCGCCAGCAGCTTGAAGCCGGGACAAGTAAACAATGAGCAGTTCTTC
CASSLKPGQVNNEQFF
>few|TRBD1|TRBJ1-5|TRBV30|13
TGTGCCTGGAGTATCGGACAGGGACAGCCCCAGCATTTT
CAWSIGQGQPQHF
>few|.|TRBJ2-3|TRBV18|11
TGTGCCAGCTCACCACAGGATACGCAGTATTTT
CASSPQDTQYF
>few|.|TRBJ2-5|TRBV27|14
TGTGCCAGCAGCCCTAGACGGGGAAGTGAGACCCAGTACTTC
CASSPRRGSETQYF
>.|.|TRBJ1-2|TRBV7-2|14
TGTGCCAGCAGCTTAGAAACGGCGAACTATGGCTACACCTTC
CASSLETANYGYTF
>.|.|TRBJ2-3|TRBV7-2|11
TGTGCCAGCAGCTTGCCCCTGGTGCAGTATTTT
CASSLPLVQYF
>.|.|TRBJ2-1|TRBV11-2|16
TGTGCCAGCAGCTTAGGCGCGGGTTGGGGCTACAATGAGCAGTTCTTC
CASSLGAGWGYNEQFF
>.|.|TRBJ2-1|TRBV4-1|16
TGCGCCAGCAGCCCAAGCCAAGCGGCGGAGTTCCATGAGCAGTTCTTC
CASSPSQAAEFHEQFF
>many|TRBD1|TRBJ2-7|TRBV28|14
TGTGCCAGCAGAAGGACAGGGCCTACCTACGAGCAGTACTTC
CASRRTGPTYEQYF
>.|TRBD2|TRBJ2-1|TRBV11-2|17
TGTGCCAGCAGCTTAGACTCCACTAGCGGGAGGGCCAATGAGCAGTTCTTC
CASSLDSTSGRANEQFF
>few|.|TRBJ2-7|TRBV7-2|15
TGTGCCAGCAGCGTCCTACAGGAGAGCTCCTACGAGCAGTACTTC
CASSVLQESSYEQYF
>.|.|TRBJ2-5|TRBV7-2|15
TGTGCCAGCACCCCTCAGGCAGGGCCTTGGGAGACCCAGTACTTC
CASTPQAGPWETQYF
>few|TRBD2|TRBJ2-1|TRBV29-1|14
TGCAGCGTTGAGCCTAGCGGGAGTACGGATGAGCAGTTCTTC
CSVEPSGSTDEQFF
>few|.|TRBJ2-3|TRBV29-1|12
TGCAGCGGCCCAGGAAGGGGAGATACGCAGTATTTT
CSGPGRGDTQYF